The next 22 T cell receptor beta chains were all read from a single sample in a study of cytomegalovirus exposure and HLA in healthy donors. Primers included in the PCR were 60 Vbeta and 13 Jbeta primers. Produced via immunoSEQ multiplex PCR; TCRdb's table is partial and in-frame only. The sample has 100,000 to 120,000 clones, around four fifths seen once. Sequenced material: PBMCs. The receptors here all came from an older woman in good health and CMV-seropositive.

The chain has TRBV6-6 and TRBJ2-2; D perhaps matches TRBD1 (6 bases). The ends were cut back, 1 base at V and 7 bases at J, with 7 bases in the middle. This CDR3 is built from 13 residues. Germline CDR1 reads MNHNY; CDR2 reads SVGAGI (reference sequence). Here the CDR3 DNA reads TGTGCCAGCAGTTACTTACAGGGCGGGGAGCTGTTTTTT. Translation: CASSYLQGGELFF.

This chain joins TRBV29-1 and TRBJ2-3, with 9 bases aligning to TRBD1. The V segment lost 6 bases and the J segment 4 bases; nucleotides outside the gene matches: 8. CDR3 length equals 14 residues. Germline CDR1 and CDR2: SQVTM and ANQGSEA. Written as DNA, the CDR3 is TGCAGCGTAACAGGGGGCGGTTTAGCAGATACGCAGTATTTT. As protein: CSVTGGGLADTQYF.

This chain connects TRBV29-1 to TRBJ1-2; the match to TRBD1 covers 8 bases. The CDR3 consists of 12 residues. Germline loops: CDR1 SQVTM, CDR2 ANQGSEA. V shed 5 bases and J 8 bases; nucleotides not matched to a gene: 7. The CDR3 sequence: CSVRQGRTGYTF. The CDR3 DNA follows: TGCAGCGTTCGACAGGGGCGCACAGGCTACACCTTC.

This clone was observed a few times. The CDR3 loop reads CAMRQETYTEAFF. In nucleotides, the CDR3 is TGTGCCATGCGACAGGAGACTTACACTGAAGCTTTCTTT. The V call is TRBV10-3, the J call TRBJ1-1; weak D call: TRBD1 (6 bases). V lost 9 bases and J lost 3, with 14 bases in between. The CDR3 runs 13 residues. CDR1 is ENHRY, CDR2 SYGVKD, per germline.

This clone was seen once. The junction and the germline gene differ at one end; a read error may be behind it. This chain uses TRBV7-9 with TRBJ1-4; 10 bases align to TRBD1. The CDR3 sequence is 14 residues long. The germline CDR1 and CDR2 sequences are SEHNR and FQNEAQ (reference sequence). In DNA, the CDR3 is TGTTCCAGCAGCCGAGGACAGGGGGGTGAAAAACTGTTTTTT. Its protein is CSSSRGQGGEKLFF.

The rearrangement joins TRBV28 to TRBJ1-2; the D gene is possibly TRBD1 (6 bases). The germline CDR1 and CDR2 sequences are MDHEN and SYDVKM. V lost 5 bases, J lost 3 bases, and 16 bases lay in between. This CDR3 region has 15 residues. In nucleotides, the CDR3 is TGTGCCAGCAGTCCCTGGGGGGGCTCTGACTATGGCTACACCTTC. Translating gives CASSPWGGSDYGYTF.

The rearrangement uses TRBV7-9 and TRBJ2-1; a weak D match, TRBD2 (6 bases). There are 15 residues in the CDR3. CDR1 and CDR2 from the germline V gene are SEHNR and FQNEAQ (reference sequence). V was shortened by 4 bases and J by 1 base, with 11 bases between the two germline ends. The CDR3 nucleotides are TGTGCCAGCAGCTCACGACTAGTATCCTACAATGAGCAGTTCTTC. Its translation: CASSSRLVSYNEQFF.

V and J are TRBV19 and TRBJ2-7, with a tentative D call TRBD2 (6 bases). The CDR3 covers 15 residues. Per germline, CDR1 LNHDA and CDR2 SQIVND (reference sequence). V shed 7 bases and J shed 4 bases, with 20 bases lying between them. The CDR3 bases are TGTGCCAGTAATGATCCGTTGGCGGGAAAATACGAGCAGTACTTC. This sequence encodes CASNDPLAGKYEQYF. Combining the CDR3 with reference TRBV19 and TRBJ2-7 gives the whole variable domain DGGITQSPKYLFRKEGQNVTLSCEQNLNHDAMYWYRQDPGQGLRLIYYSQIVNDFQKGDIAEGYSVSREKKESFPLTVTSAQKNPTAFYLCASNDPLAGKYEQYFGPGTRLTVT.

This chain joins TRBV5-1 and TRBJ1-1, with D possibly being TRBD1 (6 bases). This CDR3 is 14 amino acids long. V shed 2 bases and J shed 6 bases, with 14 bases lying between them. CDR1 SGHRS and CDR2 YFSETQ come from the germline V gene. CDR3 in amino acids: CASSFTGGGAEAFF. CDR3 nucleotides: TGCGCCAGCAGCTTTACGGGGGGCGGGGCTGAAGCTTTCTTT.

This sequence joins TRBV13 and TRBJ2-1, with D maybe TRBD1 (6 bases). Trimming left V 0 bases short and J 6 bases short, with 12 bases between. CDR3 length: 15 residues. CDR1 is PRHDT and CDR2 is FYEKMQ in the germline V gene (reference sequence). This CDR3 reads CASSLGGQVTNEQFF. CDR3 nucleotide sequence: TGTGCCAGCAGCTTAGGGGGACAAGTAACCAATGAGCAGTTCTTC. Looking up the rest from reference TRBV13 and TRBJ2-1 gives the full variable domain: AAGVIQSPRHLIKEKRETATLKCYPIPRHDTVYWYQQGPGQDPQFLISFYEKMQSDKGSIPDRFSAQQFSDYHSELNMSSLELGDSALYFCASSLGGQVTNEQFFGPGTRLTVL.

The genes are TRBV6-4 and TRBJ2-5; no clear D. Trimming left V 4 bases short and J 5 bases short, with 11 bases between. This CDR3 spans 13 amino acids. The V gene's germline CDR1 is MRHNA and CDR2 SNTAGT. CDR3 coding DNA: TGTGCCAGCAGTGCGTCCTGGCTGGAGACCCAGTACTTC. Amino acids: CASSASWLETQYF.

In this sample, this clone turned up once. This rearrangement joins TRBV2 to TRBJ1-6; no clear D. The CDR3 runs 13 residues. V was clipped by 6 bases and J by 8 bases, with 11 bases between them. CDR1 SNHLY and CDR2 FYNNEI come from the germline V gene. The CDR3 DNA sequence: TGTGCCAGCAGCCTAATCACTGATTCACCCCTCCACTTT. Protein product: CASSLITDSPLHF.

This clone was counted only a few times. The chain combines TRBV5-6 with TRBJ2-7; D is possibly TRBD1 (5 bases). Germline V CDR1 and CDR2: SGHDT, YYEEEE. The CDR3 is 15 amino acids. V lost 4 bases to trimming and J lost 3 bases, with 17 bases between them. CDR3 amino acids: CASSPQDGLVYEQYF. In nucleotides, the CDR3 is TGTGCCAGCAGCCCACAGGACGGGCTAGTCTACGAGCAGTACTTC.

The chain uses TRBV11-2 and TRBJ2-3; the match to TRBD2 covers 14 bases. Trimming removed 6 bases from V and 1 base from J; junction bases left unmatched: 9. Germline V CDR1 and CDR2: SGHAT, FQNNGV. The CDR3 loop spans 18 amino acids. The CDR3 loop reads CASSTGTSGSVGTDTQYF. CDR3 sequence (DNA): TGTGCCAGCAGTACCGGGACTAGCGGGAGTGTGGGCACAGATACGCAGTATTTT.

This chain uses TRBV6-5 with TRBJ2-5; 8 positions agree with TRBD2. The J call may be mistaken, given a closer DNA end match to TRBJ2-7. This CDR3 has 14 residues. Germline-derived CDR1 and CDR2 are MNHEY and SVGAGI. CDR3 residues: CALLVAGPAYEQYF. CDR3 DNA: TGTGCCCTCCTTGTAGCGGGACCGGCCTACGAGCAGTACTTC.

This rearrangement joins TRBV6-5 to TRBJ1-5, with 11 bases lining up with TRBD1. The length of the CDR3 is 14 residues. V lost 6 bases and J lost 5; bases outside the gene matches: 3. CDR1 is MNHEY, CDR2 SVGAGI, per germline. CDR3: CASRGQGAYQPQHF. The CDR3 DNA reads as TGTGCCAGCAGAGGACAGGGGGCTTATCAGCCCCAGCATTTT.

This clone was counted a single time. The chain couples TRBV30 to TRBJ2-7, with 8 bases aligning to TRBD2. This CDR3 comprises 13 residues. Germline V CDR1 and CDR2: GTSNPN, SVGIG (reference sequence). V lost 0 bases, J lost 3 bases, and 1 base stayed unmatched. The CDR3 protein is CAWSVTSVYEQYF. CDR3 in DNA: TGTGCCTGGAGTGTGACTAGCGTCTACGAGCAGTACTTC.

This chain connects TRBV27 to TRBJ2-7, with a tentative D call TRBD2 (6 bases). The CDR3 has 14 amino acids. The V gene lost 6 bases and the J gene lost 2 bases, with 14 bases spanning the gap. From germline, CDR1 is MNHEY and CDR2 SMNVEV (reference sequence). CDR3 in amino acids: CASSPGVVPYEQYF. The DNA for the CDR3 is TGTGCCAGCAGCCCGGGGGTGGTCCCCTACGAGCAGTACTTC.

The CDR3 DNA sequence: TGTGCCAGCAGTGGGGGACAGCTCAATCAGCCCCAGCATTTT. This encodes CASSGGQLNQPQHF. This rearrangement joins TRBV2 to TRBJ1-5; TRBD1 agrees at 7 bases. V lost 4 bases, J lost 3 bases, and 3 bases stayed unmatched. The CDR3 has 14 amino acids. The germline CDR1 and CDR2 sequences are SNHLY and FYNNEI.

V and J are TRBV18 and TRBJ1-2; 7 nucleotides match TRBD1. The germline CDR1 and CDR2 sequences are KGHSH and LQKENI. V shed 2 bases and J 4 bases; nucleotides not matched to a gene: 4. The CDR3 is 14 residues long. CDR3 region: CASSPRDSLYGYTF. The CDR3 DNA sequence: TGTGCCAGCTCACCAAGGGACAGTCTCTATGGCTACACCTTC. Variable domain in full (rest from reference TRBV18 and TRBJ1-2): NAGVMQNPRHLVRRRGQEARLRCSPMKGHSHVYWYRQLPEEGLKFMVYLQKENIIDESGMPKERFSAEFPKEGPSILRIQQVVRGDSAAYFCASSPRDSLYGYTFGSGTRLTVV.

V usage is TRBV2 and J usage is TRBJ2-3; possible D gene TRBD2, 5 bases. The CDR3 consists of 14 residues. Trimming pared 3 bases from V and 2 bases from J, leaving 9 bases between. The V gene's germline CDR1 is SNHLY and CDR2 FYNNEI. The CDR3 DNA sequence: TGTGCCAGCAGTGAGAAGGGAGTCACAGATACGCAGTATTTT. Its translation: CASSEKGVTDTQYF.

The chain is built from TRBV5-6 and TRBJ2-7; D perhaps matches TRBD1 (6 bases). The CDR3 runs 12 residues. The germline V and J ends were trimmed by 4 bases and 5 bases, with 10 bases remaining between them. Germline values: CDR1 SGHDT, CDR2 YYEEEE. DNA of the CDR3: TGTGCCAGCAGCAGAGGGGGAAACGAGCAGTACTTC. Translation gives CASSRGGNEQYF.